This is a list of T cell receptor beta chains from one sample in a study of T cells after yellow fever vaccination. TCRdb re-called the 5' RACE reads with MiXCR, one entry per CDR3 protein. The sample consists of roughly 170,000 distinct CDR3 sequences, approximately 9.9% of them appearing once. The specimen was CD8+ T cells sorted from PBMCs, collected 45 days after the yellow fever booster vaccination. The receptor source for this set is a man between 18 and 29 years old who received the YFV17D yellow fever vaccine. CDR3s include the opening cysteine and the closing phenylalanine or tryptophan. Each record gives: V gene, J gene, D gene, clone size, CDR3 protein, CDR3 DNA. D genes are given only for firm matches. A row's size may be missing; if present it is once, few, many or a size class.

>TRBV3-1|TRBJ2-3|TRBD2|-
CASSQVSKTSGDTDTQYF
TGTGCCAGCAGCCAAGTTAGTAAAACTAGCGGGGACACAGATACGCAGTATTTT
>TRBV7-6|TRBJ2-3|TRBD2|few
CASSLVGLGDTQYF
TGTGCCAGCAGCTTAGTGGGACTAGGAGATACGCAGTATTTT
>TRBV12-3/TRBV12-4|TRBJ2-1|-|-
CASANNEQFF
TGTGCCAGCGCTAACAATGAGCAGTTCTTC
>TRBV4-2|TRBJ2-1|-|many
CASSQEGPGGFTEQFF
TGTGCCAGCAGCCAAGAAGGTCCGGGGGGCTTTACTGAGCAGTTCTTC
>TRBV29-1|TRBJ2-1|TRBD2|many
CSSTSGTIYNEQFF
TGCAGCTCGACTAGCGGGACAATCTACAATGAGCAGTTCTTC
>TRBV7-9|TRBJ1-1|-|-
CASSLVPDEAFF
TGTGCCAGCAGCTTAGTTCCGGACGAAGCTTTCTTT
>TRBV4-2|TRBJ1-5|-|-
CASSQDKERGDSNQPQHF
TGTGCCAGCAGCCAAGATAAGGAACGGGGAGATAGCAATCAGCCCCAGCATTTT
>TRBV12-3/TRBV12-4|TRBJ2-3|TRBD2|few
CASSLPGLAGGQSTDTQYF
TGTGCCAGCAGTTTACCTGGACTAGCGGGGGGGCAGAGCACAGATACGCAGTATTTT
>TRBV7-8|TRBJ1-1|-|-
CASSFDWNTEAFF
TGTGCCAGCAGCTTCGACTGGAACACTGAAGCTTTCTTT
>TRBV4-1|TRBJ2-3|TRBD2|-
CASSSGLAGMKGDTQYF
TGCGCCAGCAGCTCGGGACTAGCGGGGATGAAGGGAGATACGCAGTATTTT
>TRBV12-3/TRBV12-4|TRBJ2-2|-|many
CASSSTGKAGELFF
TGTGCCAGCAGCTCTACAGGGAAGGCCGGGGAGCTGTTTTTT
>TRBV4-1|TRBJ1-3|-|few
CASSQDSPDTYSGNTIYF
TGCGCCAGCAGCCAAGACAGTCCCGACACGTACTCTGGAAACACCATATATTTT
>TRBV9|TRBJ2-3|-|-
CASTDGGQTQYF
TGTGCCAGCACGGATGGTGGTCAAACGCAGTATTTT
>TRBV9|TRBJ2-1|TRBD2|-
CASSTPLLAGDNEQFF
TGTGCCAGCAGCACGCCTCTACTAGCGGGGGATAATGAGCAGTTCTTC
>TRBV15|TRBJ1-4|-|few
CATSRDAATEKLFF
TGTGCCACCAGCAGAGATGCGGCGACTGAAAAACTGTTTTTT
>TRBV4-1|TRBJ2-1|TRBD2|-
CASSQEPLAGGPNEQFF
TGCGCCAGCAGCCAAGAACCACTAGCGGGGGGGCCTAATGAGCAGTTCTTC
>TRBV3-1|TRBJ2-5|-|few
CASSQDAGQETQYF
TGTGCCAGCAGCCAAGATGCGGGGCAAGAGACCCAGTACTTC
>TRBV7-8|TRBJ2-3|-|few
CASSRTLGDTQYF
TGTGCCAGCAGCCGCACCCTAGGAGATACGCAGTATTTT
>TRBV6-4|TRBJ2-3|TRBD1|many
CASSDGTGGTDTQYF
TGTGCCAGCAGTGACGGGACAGGGGGCACAGATACGCAGTATTTT